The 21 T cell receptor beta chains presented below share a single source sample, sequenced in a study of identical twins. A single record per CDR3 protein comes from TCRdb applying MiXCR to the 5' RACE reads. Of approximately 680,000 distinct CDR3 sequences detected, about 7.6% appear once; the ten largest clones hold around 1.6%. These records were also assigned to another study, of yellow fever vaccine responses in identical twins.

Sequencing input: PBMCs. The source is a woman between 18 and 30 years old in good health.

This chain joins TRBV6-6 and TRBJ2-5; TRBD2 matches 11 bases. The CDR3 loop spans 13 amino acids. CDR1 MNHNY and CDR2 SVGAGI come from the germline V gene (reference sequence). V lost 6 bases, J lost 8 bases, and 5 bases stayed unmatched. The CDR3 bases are TGTGCCAGCAGGGCCGGGACTAGCGGAACCCAGTACTTC. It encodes CASRAGTSGTQYF.

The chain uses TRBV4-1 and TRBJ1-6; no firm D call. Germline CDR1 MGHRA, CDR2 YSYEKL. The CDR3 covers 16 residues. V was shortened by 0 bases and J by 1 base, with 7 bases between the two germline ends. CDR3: CASSQEGTSYNSPLHF. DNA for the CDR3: TGCGCCAGCAGCCAAGAGGGCACTTCCTATAATTCACCCCTCCACTTT.

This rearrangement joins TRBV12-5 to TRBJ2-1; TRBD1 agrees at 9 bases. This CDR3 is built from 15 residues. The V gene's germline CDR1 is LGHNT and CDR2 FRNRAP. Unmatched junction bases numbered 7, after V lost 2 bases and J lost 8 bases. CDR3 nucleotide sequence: TGTGCTAGTGGTTTGCCACGGACAGGGGCGTATGAGCAGTTCTTC. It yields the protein CASGLPRTGAYEQFF.

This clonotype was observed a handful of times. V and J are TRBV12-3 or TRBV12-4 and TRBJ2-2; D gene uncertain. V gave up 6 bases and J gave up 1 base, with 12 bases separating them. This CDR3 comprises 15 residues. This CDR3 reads CASSRRHGNTGELFF. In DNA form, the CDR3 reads TGTGCCAGCAGCAGGAGACACGGGAACACCGGGGAGCTGTTTTTT.

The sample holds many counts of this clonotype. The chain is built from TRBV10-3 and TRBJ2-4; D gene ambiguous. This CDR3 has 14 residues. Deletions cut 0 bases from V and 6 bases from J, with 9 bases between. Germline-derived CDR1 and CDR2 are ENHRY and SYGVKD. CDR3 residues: CAISESGSRNIQYF. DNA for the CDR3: TGTGCCATCAGTGAGTCAGGGTCCCGAAACATTCAGTACTTC.

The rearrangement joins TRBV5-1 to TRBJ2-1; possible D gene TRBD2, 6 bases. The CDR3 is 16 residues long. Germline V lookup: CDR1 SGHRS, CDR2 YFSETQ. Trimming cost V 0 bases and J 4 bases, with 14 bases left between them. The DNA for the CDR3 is TGCGCCAGCAGCTTGGCCGGGGTAGCGGTTTACAATGAGCAGTTCTTC. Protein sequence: CASSLAGVAVYNEQFF.

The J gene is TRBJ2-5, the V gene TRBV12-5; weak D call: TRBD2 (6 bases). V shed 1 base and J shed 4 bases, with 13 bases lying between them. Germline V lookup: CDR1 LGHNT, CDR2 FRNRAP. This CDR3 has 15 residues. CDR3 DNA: TGTGCTAGTGGTTTGGCTGGAAGCGGGTTAGAGACCCAGTACTTC. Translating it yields CASGLAGSGLETQYF. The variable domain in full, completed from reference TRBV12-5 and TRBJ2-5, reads DARVTQTPRHKVTEMGQEVTMRCQPILGHNTVFWYRQTMMQGLELLAYFRNRAPLDDSGMPKDRFSAEMPDATLATLKIQPSEPRDSAVYFCASGLAGSGLETQYFGPGTRLLVL.

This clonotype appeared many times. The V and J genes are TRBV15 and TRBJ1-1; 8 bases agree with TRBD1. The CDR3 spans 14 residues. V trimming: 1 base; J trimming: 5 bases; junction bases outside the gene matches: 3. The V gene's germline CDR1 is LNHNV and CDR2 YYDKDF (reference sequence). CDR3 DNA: TGTGCCACCAGCAGAGTTAGACAGGGGACTGAAGCTTTCTTT. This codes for CATSRVRQGTEAFF. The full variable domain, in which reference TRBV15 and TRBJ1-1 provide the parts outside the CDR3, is DAMVIQNPRYQVTQFGKPVTLSCSQTLNHNVMYWYQQKSSQAPKLLFHYYDKDFNNEADTPDNFQSRRPNTSFCFLDIRSPGLGDTAMYLCATSRVRQGTEAFFGQGTRLTVV.

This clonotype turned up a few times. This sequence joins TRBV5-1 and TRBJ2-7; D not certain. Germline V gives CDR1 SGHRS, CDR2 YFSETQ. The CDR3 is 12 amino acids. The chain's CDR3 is CASSLAIGPFHV. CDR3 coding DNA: TGCGCCAGCAGCTTGGCCATCGGGCCCTTCCACGTC.

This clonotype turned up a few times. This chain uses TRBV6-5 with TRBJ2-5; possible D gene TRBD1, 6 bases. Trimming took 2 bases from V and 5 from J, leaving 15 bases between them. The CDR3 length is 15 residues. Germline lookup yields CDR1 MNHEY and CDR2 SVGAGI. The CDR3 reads CASSYIRGAGETQYF. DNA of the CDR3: TGTGCCAGCAGTTACATCAGGGGCGCTGGGGAGACCCAGTACTTC.

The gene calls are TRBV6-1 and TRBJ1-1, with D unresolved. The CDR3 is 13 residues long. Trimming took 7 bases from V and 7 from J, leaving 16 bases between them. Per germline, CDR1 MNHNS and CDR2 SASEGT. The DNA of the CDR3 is TGTGCCAGCAAGACGGAACAGCGGAATGAAGCTTTCTTT. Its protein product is CASKTEQRNEAFF.

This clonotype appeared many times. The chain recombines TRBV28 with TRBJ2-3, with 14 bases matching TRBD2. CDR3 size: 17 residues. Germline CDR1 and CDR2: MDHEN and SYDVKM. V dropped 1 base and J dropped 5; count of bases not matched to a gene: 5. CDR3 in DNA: TGTGCCAGCAGTTTATCGACTAGCGGGAGGGCCAAAGATACGCAGTATTTT. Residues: CASSLSTSGRAKDTQYF.

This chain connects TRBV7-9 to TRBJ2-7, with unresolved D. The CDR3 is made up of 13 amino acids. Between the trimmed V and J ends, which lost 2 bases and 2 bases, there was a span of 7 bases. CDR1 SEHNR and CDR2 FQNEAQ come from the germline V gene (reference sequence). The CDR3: CASSLLDPYEQYF. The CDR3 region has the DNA TGTGCCAGCAGCTTACTCGACCCCTACGAGCAGTACTTC.

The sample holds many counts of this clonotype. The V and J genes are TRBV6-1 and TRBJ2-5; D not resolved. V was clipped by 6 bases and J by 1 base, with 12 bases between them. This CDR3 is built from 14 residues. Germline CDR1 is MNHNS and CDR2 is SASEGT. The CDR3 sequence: CASRVSWFQETQYF. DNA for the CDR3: TGTGCCAGCAGGGTCAGTTGGTTCCAAGAGACCCAGTACTTC.

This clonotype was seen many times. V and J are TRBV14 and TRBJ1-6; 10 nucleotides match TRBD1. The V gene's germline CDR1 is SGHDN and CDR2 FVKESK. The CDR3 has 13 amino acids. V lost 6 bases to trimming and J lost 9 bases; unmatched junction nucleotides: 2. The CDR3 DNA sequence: TGTGCCAGCAGAGGACAGGGGGTTTCACCCCTCCACTTT. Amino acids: CASRGQGVSPLHF. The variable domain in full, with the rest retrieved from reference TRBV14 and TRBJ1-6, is EAGVTQFPSHSVIEKGQTVTLRCDPISGHDNLYWYRRVMGKEIKFLLHFVKESKQDESGMPNNRFLAERTGGTYSTLKVQPAELEDSGVYFCASRGQGVSPLHFGNGTRLTVT.

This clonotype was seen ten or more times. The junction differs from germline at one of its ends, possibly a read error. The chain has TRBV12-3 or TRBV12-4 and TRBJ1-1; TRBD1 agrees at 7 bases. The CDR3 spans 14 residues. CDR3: CASSTRQGNTEAFF. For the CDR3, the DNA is TGCGCCAGCAGCACCCGACAGGGGAACACTGAAGCTTTCTTT.

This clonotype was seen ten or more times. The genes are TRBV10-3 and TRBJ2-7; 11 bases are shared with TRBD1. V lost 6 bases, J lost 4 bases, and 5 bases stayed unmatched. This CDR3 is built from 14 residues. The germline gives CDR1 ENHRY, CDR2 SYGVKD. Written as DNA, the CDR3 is TGTGCCATCAGCTACGGACAGGGGGCTTACGAGCAGTACGTC. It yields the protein CAISYGQGAYEQYV.

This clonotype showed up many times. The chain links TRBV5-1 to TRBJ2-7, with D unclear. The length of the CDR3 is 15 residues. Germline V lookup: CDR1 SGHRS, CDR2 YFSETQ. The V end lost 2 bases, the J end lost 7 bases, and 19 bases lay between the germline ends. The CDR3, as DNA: TGCGCCAGCAGCTTAATGTCGGCCTCATCTGGGGAGCAGTACTTC. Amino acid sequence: CASSLMSASSGEQYF.

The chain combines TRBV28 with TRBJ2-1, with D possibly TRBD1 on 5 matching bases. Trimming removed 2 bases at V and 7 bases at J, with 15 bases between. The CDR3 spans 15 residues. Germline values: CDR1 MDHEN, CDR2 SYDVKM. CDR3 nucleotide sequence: TGTGCCAGCAGTTTAGACAGACAAGTCGGGAATGAGCAGTTCTTC. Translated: CASSLDRQVGNEQFF.

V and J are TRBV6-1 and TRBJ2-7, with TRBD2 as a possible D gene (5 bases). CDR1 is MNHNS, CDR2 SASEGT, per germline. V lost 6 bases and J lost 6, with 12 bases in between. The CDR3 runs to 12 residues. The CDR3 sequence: CASSGETFEQYF. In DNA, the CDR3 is TGTGCCAGCAGCGGGGAGACCTTCGAGCAGTACTTC.

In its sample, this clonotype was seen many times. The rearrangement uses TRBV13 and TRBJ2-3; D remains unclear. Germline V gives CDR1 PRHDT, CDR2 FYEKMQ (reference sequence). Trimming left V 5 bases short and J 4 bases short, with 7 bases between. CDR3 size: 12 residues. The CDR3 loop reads CASSQTPDTQYF. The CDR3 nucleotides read TGTGCCAGCAGCCAAACCCCAGATACGCAGTATTTT.